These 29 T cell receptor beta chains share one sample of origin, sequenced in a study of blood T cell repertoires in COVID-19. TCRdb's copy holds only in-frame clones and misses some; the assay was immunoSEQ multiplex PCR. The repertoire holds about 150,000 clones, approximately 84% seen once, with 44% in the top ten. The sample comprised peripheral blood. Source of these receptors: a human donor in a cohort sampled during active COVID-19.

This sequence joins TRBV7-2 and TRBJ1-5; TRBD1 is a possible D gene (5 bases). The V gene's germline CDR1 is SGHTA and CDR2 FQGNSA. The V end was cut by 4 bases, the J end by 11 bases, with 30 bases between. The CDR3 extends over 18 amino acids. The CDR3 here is CASSSPRGGAPHQQAQHF. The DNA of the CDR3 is TGTGCCAGCAGCTCCCCCCGAGGTGGGGCCCCTCATCAGCAGGCCCAGCATTTT.

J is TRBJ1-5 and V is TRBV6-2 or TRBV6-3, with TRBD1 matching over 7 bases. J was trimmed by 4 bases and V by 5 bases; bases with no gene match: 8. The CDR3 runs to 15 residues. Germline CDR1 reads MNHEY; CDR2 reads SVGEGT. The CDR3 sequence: CASSNPSGGNQPQHF. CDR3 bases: TGTGCCAGCAGTAACCCCTCAGGGGGAAATCAGCCCCAGCATTTT.

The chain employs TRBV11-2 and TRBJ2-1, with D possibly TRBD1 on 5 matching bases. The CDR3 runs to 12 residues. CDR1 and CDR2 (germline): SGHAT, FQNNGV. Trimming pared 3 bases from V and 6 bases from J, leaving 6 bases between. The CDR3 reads CASSLQGNEQFF. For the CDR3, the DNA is TGTGCCAGCAGCTTGCAGGGCAATGAGCAGTTCTTC.

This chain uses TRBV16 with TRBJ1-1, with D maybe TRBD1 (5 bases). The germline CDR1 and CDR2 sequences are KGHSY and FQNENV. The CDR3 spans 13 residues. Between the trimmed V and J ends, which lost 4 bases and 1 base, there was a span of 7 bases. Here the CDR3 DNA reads TGTGCCAGCAGCCTCGGGGGGAACACTGAAGCTTTCTTT. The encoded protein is CASSLGGNTEAFF.

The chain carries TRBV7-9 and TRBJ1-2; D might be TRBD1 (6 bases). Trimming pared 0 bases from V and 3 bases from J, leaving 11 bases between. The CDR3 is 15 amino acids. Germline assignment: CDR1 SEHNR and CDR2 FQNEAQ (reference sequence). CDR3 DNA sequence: TGTGCCAGCAGCTTAGCGCGGCAGGGGTACTATGGCTACACCTTC. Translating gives CASSLARQGYYGYTF.

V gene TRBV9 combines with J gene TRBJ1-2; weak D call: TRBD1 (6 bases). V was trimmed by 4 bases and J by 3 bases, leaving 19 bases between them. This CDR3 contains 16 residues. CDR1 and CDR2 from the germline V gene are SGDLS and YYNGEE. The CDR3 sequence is CASSISNREGDYGYTF. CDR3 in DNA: TGTGCCAGCAGCATTAGCAACAGGGAGGGGGACTATGGCTACACCTTC.

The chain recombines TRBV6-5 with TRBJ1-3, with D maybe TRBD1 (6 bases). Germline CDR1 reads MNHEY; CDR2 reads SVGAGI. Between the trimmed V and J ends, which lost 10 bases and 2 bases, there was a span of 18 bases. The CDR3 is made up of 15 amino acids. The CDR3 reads CATRGLSYPGNTIYF. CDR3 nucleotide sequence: TGTGCCACCAGGGGCCTCTCTTACCCTGGAAACACCATATATTTT.

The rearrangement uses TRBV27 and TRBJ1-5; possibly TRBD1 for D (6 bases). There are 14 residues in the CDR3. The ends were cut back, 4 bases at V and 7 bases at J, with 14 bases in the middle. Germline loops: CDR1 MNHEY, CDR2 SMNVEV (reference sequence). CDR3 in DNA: TGTGCCAGCAGTTCAGGGGTCCCCGGCCAGCCCCAGCATTTT. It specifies CASSSGVPGQPQHF.

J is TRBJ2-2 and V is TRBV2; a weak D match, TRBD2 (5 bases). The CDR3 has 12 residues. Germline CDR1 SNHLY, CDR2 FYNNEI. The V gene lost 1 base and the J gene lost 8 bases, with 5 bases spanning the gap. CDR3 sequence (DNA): TGTGCCAGCAGTGAAGAGCGGGGGGAGCTGTTTTTT. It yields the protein CASSEERGELFF.

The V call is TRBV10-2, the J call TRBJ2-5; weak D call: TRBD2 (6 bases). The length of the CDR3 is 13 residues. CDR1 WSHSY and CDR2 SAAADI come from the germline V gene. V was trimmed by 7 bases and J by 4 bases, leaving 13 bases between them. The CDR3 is CASIQRVGETQYF. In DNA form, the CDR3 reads TGCGCCAGCATTCAGCGGGTTGGAGAGACCCAGTACTTC.

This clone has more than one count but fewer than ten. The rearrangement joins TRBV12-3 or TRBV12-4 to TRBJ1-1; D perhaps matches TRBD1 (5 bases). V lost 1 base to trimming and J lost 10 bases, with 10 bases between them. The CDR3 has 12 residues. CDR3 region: CASSLEGWTAFF. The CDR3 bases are TGTGCCAGCAGTTTAGAGGGGTGGACAGCTTTCTTT.

CDR3: CATSGRRGRPPYNEQFF. The CDR3 DNA reads as TGTGCTACCAGCGGGAGGAGGGGGCGGCCCCCCTACAATGAGCAGTTCTTC. The gene calls are TRBV6-2 or TRBV6-3 and TRBJ2-1, with TRBD2 matching over 9 bases. This CDR3 has 17 amino acids. CDR1 MNHEY and CDR2 SVGEGT come from the germline V gene.

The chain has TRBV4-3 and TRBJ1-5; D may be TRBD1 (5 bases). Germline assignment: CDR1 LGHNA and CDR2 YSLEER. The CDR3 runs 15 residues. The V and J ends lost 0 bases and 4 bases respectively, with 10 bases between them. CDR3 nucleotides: TGCGCCAGCAGCCAAGATGGAAGGGGAAATCAGCCCCAGCATTTT. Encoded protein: CASSQDGRGNQPQHF.

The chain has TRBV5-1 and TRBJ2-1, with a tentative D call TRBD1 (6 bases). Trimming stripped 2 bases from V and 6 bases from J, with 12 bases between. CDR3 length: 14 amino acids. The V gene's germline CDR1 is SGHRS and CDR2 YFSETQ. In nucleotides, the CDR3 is TGCGCCAGCAGCTTATCCGGGACACCCAATGAGCAGTTCTTC. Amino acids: CASSLSGTPNEQFF.

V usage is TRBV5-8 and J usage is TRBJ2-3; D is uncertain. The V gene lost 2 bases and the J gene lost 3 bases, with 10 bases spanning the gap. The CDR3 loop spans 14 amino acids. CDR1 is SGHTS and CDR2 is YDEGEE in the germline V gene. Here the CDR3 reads CASSFYGRTDTQYF. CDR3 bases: TGTGCCAGCAGCTTTTACGGCAGGACAGATACGCAGTATTTT.

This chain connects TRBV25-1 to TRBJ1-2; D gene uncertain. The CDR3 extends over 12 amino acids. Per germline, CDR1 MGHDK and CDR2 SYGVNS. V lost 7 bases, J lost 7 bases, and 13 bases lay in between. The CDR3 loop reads CASTRGSGGYTF. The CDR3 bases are TGTGCCAGCACCCGAGGGTCTGGTGGCTACACCTTC.

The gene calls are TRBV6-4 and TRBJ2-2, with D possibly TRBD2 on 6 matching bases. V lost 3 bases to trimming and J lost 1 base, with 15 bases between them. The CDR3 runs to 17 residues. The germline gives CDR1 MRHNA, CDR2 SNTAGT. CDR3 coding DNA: TGTGCCAGCAGTGAAAGGGTGGCAGCGGGGAACACCGGGGAGCTGTTTTTT. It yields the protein CASSERVAAGNTGELFF.

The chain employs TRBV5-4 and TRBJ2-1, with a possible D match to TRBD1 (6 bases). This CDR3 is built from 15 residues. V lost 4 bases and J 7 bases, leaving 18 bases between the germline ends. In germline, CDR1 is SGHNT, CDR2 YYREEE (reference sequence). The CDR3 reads CASSPRGSRLNEQFF. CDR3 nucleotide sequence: TGTGCCAGCAGCCCCAGGGGTTCCCGATTGAATGAGCAGTTCTTC.

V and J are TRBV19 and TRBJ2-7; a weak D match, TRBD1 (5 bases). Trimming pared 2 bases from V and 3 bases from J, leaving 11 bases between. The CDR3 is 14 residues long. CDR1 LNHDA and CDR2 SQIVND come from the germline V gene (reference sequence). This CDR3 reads CASSISGQNYEQYF. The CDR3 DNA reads TGTGCCAGTAGTATATCCGGACAAAACTACGAGCAGTACTTC. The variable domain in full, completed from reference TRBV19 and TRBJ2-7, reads DGGITQSPKYLFRKEGQNVTLSCEQNLNHDAMYWYRQDPGQGLRLIYYSQIVNDFQKGDIAEGYSVSREKKESFPLTVTSAQKNPTAFYLCASSISGQNYEQYFGPGTRLTVT.

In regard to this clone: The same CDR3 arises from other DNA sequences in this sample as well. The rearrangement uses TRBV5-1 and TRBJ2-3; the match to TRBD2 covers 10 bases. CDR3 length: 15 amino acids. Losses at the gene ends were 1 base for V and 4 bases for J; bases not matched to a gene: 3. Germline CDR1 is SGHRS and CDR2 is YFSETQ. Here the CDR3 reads CASSLSGRAADTQYF. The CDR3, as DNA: TGCGCCAGCAGCTTGAGCGGGAGGGCGGCAGATACGCAGTATTTT.

CDR3 in amino acids: CASSPLGGGAINTEAFF. The DNA for the CDR3 is TGTGCCAGCAGCCCCCTCGGGGGGGGCGCAATCAACACTGAAGCTTTCTTT. The V gene is TRBV11-2, the J gene TRBJ1-1; maybe TRBD1 (6 bases). The CDR3 spans 17 residues. Germline loops: CDR1 SGHAT, CDR2 FQNNGV. With 5 bases removed from V and 2 bases from J, the gap between germline ends came to 21 bases.

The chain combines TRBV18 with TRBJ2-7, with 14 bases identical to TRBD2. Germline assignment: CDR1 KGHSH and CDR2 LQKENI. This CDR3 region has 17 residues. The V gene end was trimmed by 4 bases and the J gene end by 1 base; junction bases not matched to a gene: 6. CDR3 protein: CASSRLTSGGASYEQYF. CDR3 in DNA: TGTGCCAGCTCACGGCTGACTAGCGGGGGGGCATCCTACGAGCAGTACTTC.

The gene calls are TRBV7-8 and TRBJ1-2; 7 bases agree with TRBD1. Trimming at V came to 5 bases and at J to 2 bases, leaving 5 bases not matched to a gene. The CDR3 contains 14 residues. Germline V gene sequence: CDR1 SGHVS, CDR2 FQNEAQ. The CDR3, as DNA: TGTGCCAGCAGCCCTAAGACAGGGAACTATGGCTACACCTTC. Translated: CASSPKTGNYGYTF.

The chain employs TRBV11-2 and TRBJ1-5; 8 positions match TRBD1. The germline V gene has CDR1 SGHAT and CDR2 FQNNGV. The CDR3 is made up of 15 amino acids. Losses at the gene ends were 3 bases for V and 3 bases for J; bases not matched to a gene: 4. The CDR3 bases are TGTGCCAGCAGCTTGACAGGGGACCCCAATCAGCCCCAGCATTTT. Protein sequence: CASSLTGDPNQPQHF.

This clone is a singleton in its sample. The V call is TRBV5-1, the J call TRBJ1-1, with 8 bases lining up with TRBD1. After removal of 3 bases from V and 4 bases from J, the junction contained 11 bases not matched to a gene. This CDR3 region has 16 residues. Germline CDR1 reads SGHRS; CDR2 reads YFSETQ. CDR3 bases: TGCGCCAGCAGCTGGAACGCAGGGGGCTCCGGCACTGAAGCTTTCTTT. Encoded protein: CASSWNAGGSGTEAFF.

The CDR3 is CASTPGGSGYNEQFF. DNA for the CDR3: TGTGCCAGTACCCCAGGCGGGAGCGGGTACAATGAGCAGTTCTTC. The chain is built from TRBV19 and TRBJ2-1; 7 nucleotides match TRBD2. This CDR3 is built from 15 residues. Trimming at V came to 7 bases and at J to 4 bases, leaving 10 bases not matched to a gene. In germline, CDR1 is LNHDA, CDR2 SQIVND (reference sequence).

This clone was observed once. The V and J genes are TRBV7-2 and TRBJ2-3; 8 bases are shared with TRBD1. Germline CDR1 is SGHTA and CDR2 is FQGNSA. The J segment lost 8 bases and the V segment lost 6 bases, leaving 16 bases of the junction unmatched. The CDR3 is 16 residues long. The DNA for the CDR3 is TGTGCCAGCAGGACAAATGCCAGGGGGCTCGGACTTACGCAGTATTTT. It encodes CASRTNARGLGLTQYF. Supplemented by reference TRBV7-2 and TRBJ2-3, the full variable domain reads GAGVSQSPSNKVTEKGKDVELRCDPISGHTALYWYRQSLGQGLEFLIYFQGNSAPDKSGLPSDRFSAERTGGSVSTLTIQRTQQEDSAVYLCASRTNARGLGLTQYFGPGTRLTVL.

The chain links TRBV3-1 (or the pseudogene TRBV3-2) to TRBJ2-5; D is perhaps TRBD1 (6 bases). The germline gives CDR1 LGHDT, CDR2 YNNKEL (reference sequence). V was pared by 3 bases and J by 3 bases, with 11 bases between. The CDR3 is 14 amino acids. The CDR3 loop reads CASSQPDRKETQYF. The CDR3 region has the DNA TGTGCCAGCAGCCAGCCTGACAGGAAAGAGACCCAGTACTTC.

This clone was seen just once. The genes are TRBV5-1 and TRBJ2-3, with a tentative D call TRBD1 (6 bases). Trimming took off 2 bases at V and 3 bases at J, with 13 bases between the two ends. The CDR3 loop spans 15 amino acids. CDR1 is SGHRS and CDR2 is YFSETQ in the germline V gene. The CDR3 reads CASSLGGQSTDTQYF. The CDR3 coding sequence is TGCGCCAGCAGCTTAGGGGGTCAGTCGACAGATACGCAGTATTTT.